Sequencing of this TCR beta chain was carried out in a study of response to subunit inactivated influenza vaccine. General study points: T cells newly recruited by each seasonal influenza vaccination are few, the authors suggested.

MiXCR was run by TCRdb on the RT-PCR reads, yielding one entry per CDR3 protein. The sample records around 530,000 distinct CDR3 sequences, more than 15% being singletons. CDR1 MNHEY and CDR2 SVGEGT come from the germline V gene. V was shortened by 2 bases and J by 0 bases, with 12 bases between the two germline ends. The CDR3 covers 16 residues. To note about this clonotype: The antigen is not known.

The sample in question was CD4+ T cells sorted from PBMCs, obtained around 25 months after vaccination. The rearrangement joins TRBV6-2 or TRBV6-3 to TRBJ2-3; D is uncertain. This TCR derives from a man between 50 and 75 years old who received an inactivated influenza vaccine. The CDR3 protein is CASSYDSRSSTDTQYF. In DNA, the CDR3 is TGTGCCAGCAGTTACGATTCAAGATCTAGCACAGATACGCAGTATTTT.